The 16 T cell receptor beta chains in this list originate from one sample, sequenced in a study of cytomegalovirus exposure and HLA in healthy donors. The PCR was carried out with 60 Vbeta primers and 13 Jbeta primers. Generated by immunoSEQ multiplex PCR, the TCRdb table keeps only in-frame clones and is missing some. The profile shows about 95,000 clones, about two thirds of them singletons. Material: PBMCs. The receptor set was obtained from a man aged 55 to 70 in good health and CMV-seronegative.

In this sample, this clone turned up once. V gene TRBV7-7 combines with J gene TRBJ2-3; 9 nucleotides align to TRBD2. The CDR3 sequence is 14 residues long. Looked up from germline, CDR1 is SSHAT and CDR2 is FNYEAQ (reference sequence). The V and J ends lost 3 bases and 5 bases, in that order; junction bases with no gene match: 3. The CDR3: CASSLGLAEDTQYF. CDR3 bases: TGTGCCAGCAGCTTGGGACTAGCTGAAGATACGCAGTATTTT.

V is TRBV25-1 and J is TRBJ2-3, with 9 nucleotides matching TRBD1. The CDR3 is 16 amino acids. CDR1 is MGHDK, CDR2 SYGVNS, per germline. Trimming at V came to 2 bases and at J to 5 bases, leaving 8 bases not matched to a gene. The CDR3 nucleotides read TGTGCCAGCAGTGAAGTGGGACAGGGAAAAGGAGATACGCAGTATTTT. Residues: CASSEVGQGKGDTQYF.

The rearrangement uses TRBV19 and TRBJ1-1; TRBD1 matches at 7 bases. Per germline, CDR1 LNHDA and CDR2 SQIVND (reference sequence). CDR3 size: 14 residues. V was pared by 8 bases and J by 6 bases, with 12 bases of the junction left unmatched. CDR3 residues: CASHDRAIVPEAFF. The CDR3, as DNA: TGTGCCAGTCATGACAGGGCCATTGTCCCTGAAGCTTTCTTT.

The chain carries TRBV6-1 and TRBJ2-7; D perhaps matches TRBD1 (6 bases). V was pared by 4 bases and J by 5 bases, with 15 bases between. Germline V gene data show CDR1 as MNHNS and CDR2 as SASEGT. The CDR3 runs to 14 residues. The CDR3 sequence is CASSVLPYRDEQYF. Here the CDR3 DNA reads TGTGCCAGCAGTGTCCTTCCTTACAGGGACGAGCAGTACTTC.

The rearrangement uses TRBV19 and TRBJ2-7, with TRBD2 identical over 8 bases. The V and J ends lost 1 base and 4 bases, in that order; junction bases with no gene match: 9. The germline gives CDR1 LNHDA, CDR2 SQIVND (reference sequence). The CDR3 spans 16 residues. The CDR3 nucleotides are TGTGCCAGTAGTATAGCCCTGGGAGCGGGAGAGTACGAGCAGTACTTC. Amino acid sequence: CASSIALGAGEYEQYF.

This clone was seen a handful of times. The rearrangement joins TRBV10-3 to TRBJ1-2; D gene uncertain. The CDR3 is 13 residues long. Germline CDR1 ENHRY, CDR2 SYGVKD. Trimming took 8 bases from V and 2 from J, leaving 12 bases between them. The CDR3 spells CAISLGGNYGYTF. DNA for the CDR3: TGTGCCATCTCTCTTGGAGGAAACTATGGCTACACCTTC.

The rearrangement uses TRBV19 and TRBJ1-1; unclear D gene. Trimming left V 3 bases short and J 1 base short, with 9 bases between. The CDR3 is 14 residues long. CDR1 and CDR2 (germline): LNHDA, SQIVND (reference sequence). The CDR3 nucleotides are TGTGCCAGTAGTATCAACAGCCCGAACACTGAAGCTTTCTTT. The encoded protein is CASSINSPNTEAFF.

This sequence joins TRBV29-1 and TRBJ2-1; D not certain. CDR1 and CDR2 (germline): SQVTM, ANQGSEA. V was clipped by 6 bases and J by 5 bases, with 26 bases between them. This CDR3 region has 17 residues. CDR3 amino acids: CSVEFLVVGSQHNEQFF. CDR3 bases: TGCAGCGTGGAGTTTCTGGTAGTAGGATCTCAGCACAATGAGCAGTTCTTC.

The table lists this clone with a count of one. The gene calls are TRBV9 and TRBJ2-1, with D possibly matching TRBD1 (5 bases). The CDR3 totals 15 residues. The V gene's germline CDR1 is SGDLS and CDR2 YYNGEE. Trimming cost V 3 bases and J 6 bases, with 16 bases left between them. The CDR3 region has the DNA TGTGCCAGCAGCGGGACAATTTTTACTTCCAATGAGCAGTTCTTC. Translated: CASSGTIFTSNEQFF.

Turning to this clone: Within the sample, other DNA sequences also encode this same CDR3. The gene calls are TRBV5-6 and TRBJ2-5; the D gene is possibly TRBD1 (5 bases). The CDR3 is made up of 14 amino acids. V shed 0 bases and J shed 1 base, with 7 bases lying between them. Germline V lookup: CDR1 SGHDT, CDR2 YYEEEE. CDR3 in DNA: TGTGCCAGCAGCTTGGGGGGCCTCCAAGAGACCCAGTACTTC. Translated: CASSLGGLQETQYF. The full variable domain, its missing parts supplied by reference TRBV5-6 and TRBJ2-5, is DAGVTQSPTHLIKTRGQQVTLRCSPKSGHDTVSWYQQALGQGPQFIFQYYEEEERQRGNFPDRFSGHQFPNYSSELNVNALLLGDSALYLCASSLGGLQETQYFGPGTRLLVL.

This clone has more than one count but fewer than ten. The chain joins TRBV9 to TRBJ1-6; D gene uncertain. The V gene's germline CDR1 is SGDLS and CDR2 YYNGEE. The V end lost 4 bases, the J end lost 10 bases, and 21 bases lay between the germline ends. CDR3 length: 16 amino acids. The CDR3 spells CASSPTYSTGTSPLHF. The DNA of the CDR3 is TGTGCCAGCAGCCCAACCTATTCGACGGGAACATCACCCCTCCACTTT.

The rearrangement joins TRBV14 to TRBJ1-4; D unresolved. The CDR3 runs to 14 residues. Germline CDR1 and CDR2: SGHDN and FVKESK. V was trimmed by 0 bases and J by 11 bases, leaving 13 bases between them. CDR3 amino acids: CASSQERAMRKLFF. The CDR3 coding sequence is TGTGCCAGCAGCCAAGAGAGAGCAATGAGGAAACTGTTTTTT.

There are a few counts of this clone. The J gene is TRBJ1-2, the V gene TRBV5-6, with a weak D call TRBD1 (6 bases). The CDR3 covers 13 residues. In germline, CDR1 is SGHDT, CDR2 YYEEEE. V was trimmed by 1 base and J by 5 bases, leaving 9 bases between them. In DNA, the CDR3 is TGTGCCAGCAGCTTGACAGGGATATATGGCTACACCTTC. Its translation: CASSLTGIYGYTF.

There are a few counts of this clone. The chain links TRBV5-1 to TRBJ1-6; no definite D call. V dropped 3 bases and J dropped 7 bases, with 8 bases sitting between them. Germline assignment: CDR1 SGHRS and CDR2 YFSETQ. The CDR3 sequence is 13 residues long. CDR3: CASSSEQNSPLHF. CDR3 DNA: TGCGCCAGCAGCTCTGAACAGAATTCACCCCTCCACTTT.

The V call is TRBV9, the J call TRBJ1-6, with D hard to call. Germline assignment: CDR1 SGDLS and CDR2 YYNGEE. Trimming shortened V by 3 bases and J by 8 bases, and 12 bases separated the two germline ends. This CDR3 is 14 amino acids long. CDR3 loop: CASSAATFDSPLHF. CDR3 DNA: TGTGCCAGCAGCGCCGCGACATTCGATTCACCCCTCCACTTT.

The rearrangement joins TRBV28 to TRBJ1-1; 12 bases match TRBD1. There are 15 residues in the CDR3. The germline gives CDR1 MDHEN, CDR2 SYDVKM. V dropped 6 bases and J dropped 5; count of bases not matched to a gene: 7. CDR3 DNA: TGTGCCAGCAGCCCCGGGGACAGGGGGCTTACTGAAGCTTTCTTT. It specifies CASSPGDRGLTEAFF.